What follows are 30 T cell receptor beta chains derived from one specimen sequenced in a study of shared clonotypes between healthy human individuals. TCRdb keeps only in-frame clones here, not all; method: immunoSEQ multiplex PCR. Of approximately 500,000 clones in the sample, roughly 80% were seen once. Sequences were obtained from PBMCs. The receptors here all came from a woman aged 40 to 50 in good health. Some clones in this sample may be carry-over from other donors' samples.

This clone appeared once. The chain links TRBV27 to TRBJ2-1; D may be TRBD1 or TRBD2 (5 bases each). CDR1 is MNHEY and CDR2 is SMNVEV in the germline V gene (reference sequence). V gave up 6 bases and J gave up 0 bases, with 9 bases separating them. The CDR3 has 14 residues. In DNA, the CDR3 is TGTGCCAGCAGGGACGGGACCTCCTACAATGAGCAGTTCTTC. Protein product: CASRDGTSYNEQFF.

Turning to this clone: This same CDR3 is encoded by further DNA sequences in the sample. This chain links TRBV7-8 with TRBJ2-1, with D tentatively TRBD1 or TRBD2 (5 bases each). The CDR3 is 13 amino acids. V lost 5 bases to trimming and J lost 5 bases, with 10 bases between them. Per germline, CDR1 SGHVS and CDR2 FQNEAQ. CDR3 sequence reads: CASSPGRNNEQFF. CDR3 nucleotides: TGTGCCAGCAGCCCGGGACGGAACAATGAGCAGTTCTTC.

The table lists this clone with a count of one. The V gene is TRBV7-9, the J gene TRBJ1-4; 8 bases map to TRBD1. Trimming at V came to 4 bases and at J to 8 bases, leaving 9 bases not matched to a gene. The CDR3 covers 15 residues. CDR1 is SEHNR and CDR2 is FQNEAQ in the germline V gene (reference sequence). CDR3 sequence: CASSSLTGAGEKLFF. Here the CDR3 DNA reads TGTGCCAGCAGCTCCCTGACAGGGGCGGGGGAAAAACTGTTTTTT.

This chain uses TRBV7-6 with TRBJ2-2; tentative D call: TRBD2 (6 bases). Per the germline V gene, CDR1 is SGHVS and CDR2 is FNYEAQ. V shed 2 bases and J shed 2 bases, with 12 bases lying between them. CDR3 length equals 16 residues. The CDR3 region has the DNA TGTGCCAGCAGCTTATTGGGGGGATTTAACACCGGGGAGCTGTTTTTT. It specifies CASSLLGGFNTGELFF.

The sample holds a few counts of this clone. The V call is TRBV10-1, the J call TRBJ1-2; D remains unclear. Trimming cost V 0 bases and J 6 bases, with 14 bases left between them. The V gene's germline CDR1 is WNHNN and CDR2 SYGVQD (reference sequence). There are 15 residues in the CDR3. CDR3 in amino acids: CASSESPYPGDGYTF. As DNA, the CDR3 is TGCGCCAGCAGTGAGTCACCATACCCCGGCGATGGCTACACCTTC.

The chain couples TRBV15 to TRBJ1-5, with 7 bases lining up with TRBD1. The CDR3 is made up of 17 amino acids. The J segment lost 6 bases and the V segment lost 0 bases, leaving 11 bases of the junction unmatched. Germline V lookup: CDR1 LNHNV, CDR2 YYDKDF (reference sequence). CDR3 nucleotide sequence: TGTGCCACCAGCAGAGATCCCCGACAGGGCGAGGCTCAGCCCCAGCATTTT. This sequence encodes CATSRDPRQGEAQPQHF.

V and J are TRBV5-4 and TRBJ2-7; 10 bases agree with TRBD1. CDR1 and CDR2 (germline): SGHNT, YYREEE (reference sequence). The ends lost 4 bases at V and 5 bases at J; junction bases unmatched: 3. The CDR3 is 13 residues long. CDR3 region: CASSLGTGDEQYF. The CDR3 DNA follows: TGTGCCAGCAGCCTCGGGACAGGGGACGAGCAGTACTTC.

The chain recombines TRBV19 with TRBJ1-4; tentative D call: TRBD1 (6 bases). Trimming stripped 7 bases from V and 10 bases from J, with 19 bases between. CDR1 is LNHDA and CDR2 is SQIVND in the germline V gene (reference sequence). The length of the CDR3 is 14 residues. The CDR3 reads CASTERQGSSKLFF. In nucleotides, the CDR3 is TGTGCCAGTACGGAGAGGCAGGGGAGTTCAAAACTGTTTTTT.

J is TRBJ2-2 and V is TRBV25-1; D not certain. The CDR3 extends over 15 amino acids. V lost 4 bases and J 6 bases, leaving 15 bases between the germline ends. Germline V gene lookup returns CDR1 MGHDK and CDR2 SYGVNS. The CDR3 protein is CASSVYAGLPGELFF. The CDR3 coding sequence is TGTGCCAGCAGTGTGTATGCAGGTCTACCCGGGGAGCTGTTTTTT.

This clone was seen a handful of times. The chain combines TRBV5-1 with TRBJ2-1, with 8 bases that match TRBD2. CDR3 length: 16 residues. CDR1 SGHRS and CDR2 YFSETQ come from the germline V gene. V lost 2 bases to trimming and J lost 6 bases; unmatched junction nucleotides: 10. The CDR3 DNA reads TGCGCCAGCAGCTTAGGTCAAGCGGGAGATTCCAATGAGCAGTTCTTC. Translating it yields CASSLGQAGDSNEQFF. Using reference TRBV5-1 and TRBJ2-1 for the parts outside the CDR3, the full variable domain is KAGVTQTPRYLIKTRGQQVTLSCSPISGHRSVSWYQQTPGQGLQFLFEYFSETQRNKGNFPGRFSGRQFSNSRSEMNVSTLELGDSALYLCASSLGQAGDSNEQFFGPGTRLTVL.

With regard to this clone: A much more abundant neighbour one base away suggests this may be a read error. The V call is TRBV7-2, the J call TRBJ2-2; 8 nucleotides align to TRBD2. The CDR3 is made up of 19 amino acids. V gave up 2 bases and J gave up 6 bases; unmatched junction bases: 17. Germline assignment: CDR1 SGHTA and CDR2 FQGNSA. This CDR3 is CASSLIGLGDGRAPGELFF. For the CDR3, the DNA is TGTGCCAGCAGCTTAATCGGTCTCGGGGACGGGAGGGCACCCGGGGAGCTGTTTTTT.

For the CDR3, the DNA is TGTGCCAGCACCCAAAACCCCCCCCCTAGCGGGCCGACGCAGTATTTT. Amino acid sequence: CASTQNPPPSGPTQYF. The chain couples TRBV28 to TRBJ2-3, with TRBD2 matching over 8 bases. The CDR3 loop spans 16 amino acids. Germline V lookup: CDR1 MDHEN, CDR2 SYDVKM. The V and J ends lost 7 bases and 9 bases, in that order; junction bases with no gene match: 18.

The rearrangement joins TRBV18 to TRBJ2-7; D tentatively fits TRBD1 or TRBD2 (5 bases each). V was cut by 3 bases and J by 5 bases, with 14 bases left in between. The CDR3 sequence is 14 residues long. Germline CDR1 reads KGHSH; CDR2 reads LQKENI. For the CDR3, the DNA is TGTGCCAGCTCACCCAGAGGGCTGGGGGACGAGCAGTACTTC. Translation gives CASSPRGLGDEQYF.

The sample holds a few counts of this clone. The CDR3 bases are TGTGCCAGCAGCTTCGGACACAATGAGCAGTTCTTC. Translating it yields CASSFGHNEQFF. V gene TRBV7-2 combines with J gene TRBJ2-1; unclear D gene. The CDR3 totals 12 residues. Germline CDR1 reads SGHTA; CDR2 reads FQGNSA. V was cut by 3 bases and J by 5 bases, with 5 bases left in between.

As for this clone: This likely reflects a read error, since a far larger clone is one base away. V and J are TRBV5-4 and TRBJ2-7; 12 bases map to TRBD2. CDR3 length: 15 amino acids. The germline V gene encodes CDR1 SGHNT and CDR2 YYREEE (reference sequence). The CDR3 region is CASSTWTSGTHEQHF. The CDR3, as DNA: TGTGCCAGCAGCACATGGACTAGCGGGACGCACGAGCAGCACTTC.

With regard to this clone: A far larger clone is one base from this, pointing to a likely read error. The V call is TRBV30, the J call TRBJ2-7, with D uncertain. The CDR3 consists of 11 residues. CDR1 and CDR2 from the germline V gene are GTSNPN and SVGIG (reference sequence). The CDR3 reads CACSVQAEQYF. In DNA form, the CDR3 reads TGTGCCTGTAGTGTACAAGCGGAGCAGTACTTC.

As DNA, the CDR3 is TGTGCCAGCGGCGGGGGCCCCGACACCGGGGAGCTGTTTTTT. Its translation is CASGGGPDTGELFF. This chain joins TRBV9 and TRBJ2-2; possibly TRBD2 for D (7 bases). V was clipped by 7 bases and J by 3 bases, with 13 bases between them. The CDR3 loop spans 14 amino acids. From germline, CDR1 is SGDLS and CDR2 YYNGEE.

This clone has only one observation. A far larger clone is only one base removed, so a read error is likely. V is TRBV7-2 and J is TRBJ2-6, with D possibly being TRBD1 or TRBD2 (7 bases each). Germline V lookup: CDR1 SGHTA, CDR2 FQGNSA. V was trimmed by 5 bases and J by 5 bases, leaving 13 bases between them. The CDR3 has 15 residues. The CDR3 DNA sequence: TGTGCCAGCAGCCAGGGGGGGGCTAGGGCCAACGTCCTGACTTTC. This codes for CASSQGGARANVLTF. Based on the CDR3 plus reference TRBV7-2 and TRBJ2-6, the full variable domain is GAGVSQSPSNKVTEKGKDVELRCDPISGHTALYWYRQSLGQGLEFLIYFQGNSAPDKSGLPSDRFSAERTGGSVSTLTIQRTQQEDSAVYLCASSQGGARANVLTFGAGSRLTVL.

The CDR3 is CASSQETRGTDTQYF. CDR3 nucleotides: TGCGCCAGCAGCCAAGAAACCCGGGGGACAGATACGCAGTATTTT. The chain is built from TRBV4-3 and TRBJ2-3; D possibly corresponds to TRBD2 (6 bases). Germline CDR1 and CDR2: LGHNA and YSLEER. V lost 0 bases and J 3 bases, leaving 10 bases between the germline ends. This CDR3 spans 15 amino acids.

The CDR3: CASSSSGGNYGYTF. In DNA form, the CDR3 reads TGCGCCAGCAGCAGCTCAGGGGGGAACTATGGCTACACCTTC. This chain connects TRBV5-1 to TRBJ1-2, with 7 nucleotides matching TRBD1. The length of the CDR3 is 14 residues. Germline values: CDR1 SGHRS, CDR2 YFSETQ. Trimming took 4 bases from V and 2 from J; bases not matched to a gene: 5.

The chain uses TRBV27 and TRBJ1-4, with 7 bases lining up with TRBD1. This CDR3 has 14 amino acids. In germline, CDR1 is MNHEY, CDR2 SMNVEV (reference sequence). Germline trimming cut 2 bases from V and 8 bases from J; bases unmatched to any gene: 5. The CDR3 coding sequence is TGTGCCAGCAGTTTAGGTGGGACAGCCGAAAAACTGTTTTTT. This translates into CASSLGGTAEKLFF. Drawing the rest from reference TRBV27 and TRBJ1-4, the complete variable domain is EAQVTQNPRYLITVTGKKLTVTCSQNMNHEYMSWYRQDPGLGLRQIYYSMNVEVTDKGDVPEGYKVSRKEKRNFPLILESPSPNQTSLYFCASSLGGTAEKLFFGSGTQLSVL.

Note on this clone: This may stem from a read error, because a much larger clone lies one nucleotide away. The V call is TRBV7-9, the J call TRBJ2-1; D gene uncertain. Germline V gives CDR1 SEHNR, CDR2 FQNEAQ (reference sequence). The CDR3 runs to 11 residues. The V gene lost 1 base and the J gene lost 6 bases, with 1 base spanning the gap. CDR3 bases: TGTGCCAGCAGCTTAGTCAATGAGCAGTTCTTC. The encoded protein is CASSLVNEQFF.

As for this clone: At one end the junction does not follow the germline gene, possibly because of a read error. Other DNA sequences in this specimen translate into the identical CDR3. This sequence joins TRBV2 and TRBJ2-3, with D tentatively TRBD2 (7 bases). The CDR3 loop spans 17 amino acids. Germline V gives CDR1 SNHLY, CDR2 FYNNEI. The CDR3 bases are TGTGCCAGCAGCCTTGAGGGTCTGGGGGGGGGCGCGGATACGCAGTACTTT. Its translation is CASSLEGLGGGADTQYF.

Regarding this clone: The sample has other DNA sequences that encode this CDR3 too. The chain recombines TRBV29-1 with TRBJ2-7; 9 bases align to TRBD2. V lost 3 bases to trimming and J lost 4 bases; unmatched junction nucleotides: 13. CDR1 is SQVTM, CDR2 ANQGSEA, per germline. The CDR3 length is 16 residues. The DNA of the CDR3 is TGCAGCGTTGAGGATCTCGAGGCGGGAGGGGGATACGAGCAGTACTTC. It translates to CSVEDLEAGGGYEQYF.

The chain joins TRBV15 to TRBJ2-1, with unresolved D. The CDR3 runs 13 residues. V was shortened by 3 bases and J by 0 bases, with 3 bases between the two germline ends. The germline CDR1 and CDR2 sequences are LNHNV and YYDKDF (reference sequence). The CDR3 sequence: CATSRGSYNEQFF. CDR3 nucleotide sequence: TGTGCCACCAGCAGGGGCTCCTACAATGAGCAGTTCTTC.

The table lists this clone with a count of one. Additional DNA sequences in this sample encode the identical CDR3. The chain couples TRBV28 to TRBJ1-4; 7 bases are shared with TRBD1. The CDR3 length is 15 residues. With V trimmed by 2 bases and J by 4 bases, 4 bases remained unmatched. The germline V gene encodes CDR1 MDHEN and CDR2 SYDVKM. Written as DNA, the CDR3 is TGTGCCAGCAGTTTAACGCAGGGGGGTAATGAAAAACTGTTTTTT. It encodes CASSLTQGGNEKLFF.

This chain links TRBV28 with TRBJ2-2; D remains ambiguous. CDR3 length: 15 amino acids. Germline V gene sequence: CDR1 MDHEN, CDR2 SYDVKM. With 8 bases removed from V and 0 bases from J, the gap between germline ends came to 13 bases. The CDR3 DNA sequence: TGTGCCAGCCGTATCCTAAGGGCGAACACCGGGGAGCTGTTTTTT. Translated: CASRILRANTGELFF.

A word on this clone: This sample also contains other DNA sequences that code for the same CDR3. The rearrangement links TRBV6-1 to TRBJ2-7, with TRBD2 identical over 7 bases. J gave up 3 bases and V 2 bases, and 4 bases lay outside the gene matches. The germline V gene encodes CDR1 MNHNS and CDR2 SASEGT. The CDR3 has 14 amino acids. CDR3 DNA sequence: TGTGCCAGCAGTGAATCGGGGAGGGACTACGAGCAGTACTTC. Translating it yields CASSESGRDYEQYF.

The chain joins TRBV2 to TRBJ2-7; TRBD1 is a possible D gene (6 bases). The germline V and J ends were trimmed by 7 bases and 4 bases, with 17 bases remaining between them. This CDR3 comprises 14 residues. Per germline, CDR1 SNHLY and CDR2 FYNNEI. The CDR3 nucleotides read TGTGCCAGCACTCAGGGGAGATCGCTGTACGAGCAGTACTTC. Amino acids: CASTQGRSLYEQYF.

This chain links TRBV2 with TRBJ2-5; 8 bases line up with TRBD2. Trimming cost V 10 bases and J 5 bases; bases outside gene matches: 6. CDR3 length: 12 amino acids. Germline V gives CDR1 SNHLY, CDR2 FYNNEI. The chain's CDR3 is CATSGRRETQYF. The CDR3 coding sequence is TGTGCCACAAGCGGGAGAAGGGAGACCCAGTACTTC.